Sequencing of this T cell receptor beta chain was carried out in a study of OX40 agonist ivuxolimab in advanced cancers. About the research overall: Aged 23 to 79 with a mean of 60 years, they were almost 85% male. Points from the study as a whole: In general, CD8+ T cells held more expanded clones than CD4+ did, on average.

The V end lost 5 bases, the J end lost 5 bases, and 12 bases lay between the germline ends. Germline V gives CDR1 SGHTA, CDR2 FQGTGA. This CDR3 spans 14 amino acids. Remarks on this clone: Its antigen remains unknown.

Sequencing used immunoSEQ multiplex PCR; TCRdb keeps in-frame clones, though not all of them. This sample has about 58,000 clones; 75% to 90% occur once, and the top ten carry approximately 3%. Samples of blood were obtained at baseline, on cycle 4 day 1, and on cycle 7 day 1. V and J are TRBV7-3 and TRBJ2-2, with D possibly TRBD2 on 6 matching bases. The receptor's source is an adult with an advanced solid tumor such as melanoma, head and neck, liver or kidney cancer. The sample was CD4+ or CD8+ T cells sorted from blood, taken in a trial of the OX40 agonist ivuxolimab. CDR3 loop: CASSRGAGTGELFF. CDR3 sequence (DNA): TGTGCCAGCAGCCGGGGCGCGGGGACCGGGGAGCTGTTTTTT. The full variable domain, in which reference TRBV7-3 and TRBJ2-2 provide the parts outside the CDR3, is GAGVSQTPSNKVTEKGKYVELRCDPISGHTALYWYRQSLGQGPEFLIYFQGTGAADDSGLPNDRFFAVRPEGSVSTLKIQRTERGDSAVYLCASSRGAGTGELFFGEGSRLTVL.